Shown below are 15 T cell receptor beta chains from a single sample sequenced in a study of T cells expressing NK-cell markers. TCRdb re-called the 5' RACE reads, yielding one record per CDR3 amino acid sequence without DNA. The sample totals about 390,000 distinct CDR3 sequences. Sequencing input: blood T cells: a sorted CD56 or NKG2C T cell subset, CD4+ or CD8+ T cells, or bulk PBMC T cells (not recorded which). Receptors originate from a woman aged 45 to 65 in good health.

The V call is TRBV20-1, the J call TRBJ2-1; with no DNA, the TCRdb D assignment of TRBD1 cannot be verified. CDR3 size: 13 residues. Germline loops: CDR1 DFQATT, CDR2 SNEGSKA (reference sequence). The CDR3 spells CSARVLRGFEQFF.

V is TRBV27 and J is TRBJ2-2; TCRdb indicates TRBD2, and absent DNA this call remains unverified. This CDR3 comprises 16 residues. Germline V CDR1 and CDR2: MNHEY, SMNVEV (reference sequence). The CDR3 reads CASSLWGLAGTGELFF.

The rearrangement joins TRBV7-9 to TRBJ1-2. CDR3 length: 13 amino acids. Germline values: CDR1 SEHNR, CDR2 FQNEAQ (reference sequence). This CDR3 reads CASSLAGGYGYTF.

The V call is TRBV30, the J call TRBJ2-1; TCRdb selects TRBD2, and the lack of DNA leaves this call unchecked. This CDR3 spans 11 amino acids. Germline V lookup: CDR1 GTSNPN, CDR2 SVGIG (reference sequence). CDR3 residues: CASPSGGRTFF.

The chain is built from TRBV29-1 and TRBJ2-1; as DNA is missing, the TRBD1 call by TCRdb cannot be tested. The germline V gene encodes CDR1 SQVTM and CDR2 ANQGSEA. CDR3 length equals 12 residues. The CDR3 here is CSVSQGGREQFF.

J is TRBJ1-4 and V is TRBV20-1; there is no DNA to check the TCRdb D call of TRBD1. Germline-derived CDR1 and CDR2 are DFQATT and SNEGSKA (reference sequence). This CDR3 comprises 16 residues. The CDR3 spells CSAVSPWTGQGEKLFF.

The V call is TRBV5-1, the J call TRBJ2-6; TCRdb picks TRBD1, but there is no DNA to check that call. In germline, CDR1 is SGHRS, CDR2 YFSETQ. The CDR3 consists of 17 residues. Here the CDR3 reads CASSLGAGGSGANVLTF.

The CDR3 spells CASSQVIQGFTEAFF. The J gene is TRBJ1-1, the V gene TRBV4-1; TCRdb gives TRBD1 as the D gene, but with no DNA this cannot be confirmed. The CDR3 totals 15 residues. The germline V gene has CDR1 MGHRA and CDR2 YSYEKL.

The chain uses TRBV19 and TRBJ2-5; TCRdb outputs TRBD2, but without DNA this stays unchecked. CDR1 and CDR2 (germline): LNHDA, SQIVND (reference sequence). This CDR3 region has 14 residues. This chain's CDR3 is CASSITSGSETQYF.

The chain is built from TRBV7-2 and TRBJ2-2; lacking DNA, the TRBD2 call made by TCRdb goes unchecked. Germline loops: CDR1 SGHTA, CDR2 FQGNSA. The CDR3 contains 16 residues. This chain's CDR3 is CASSPSGRADTGELFF.

This sequence joins TRBV29-1 and TRBJ1-1; TCRdb proposes TRBD1, but this gene call is untestable without DNA. The CDR3 contains 14 residues. Germline CDR1 SQVTM, CDR2 ANQGSEA. CDR3 protein: CSVQGHRGNTEAFF.

The chain recombines TRBV7-8 with TRBJ2-7; with no DNA, the TCRdb D assignment of TRBD1 cannot be verified. Germline V gene data show CDR1 as SGHVS and CDR2 as FQNEAQ. This CDR3 has 16 amino acids. The CDR3 is CASSSTGTSASYEQYF.

The chain joins TRBV6-1 to TRBJ2-2. Germline CDR1 reads MNHNS; CDR2 reads SASEGT. This CDR3 is built from 16 residues. This chain's CDR3 is CASKYFSDNYSGELFF.

This chain links TRBV9 with TRBJ2-2; the TRBD2 assignment by TCRdb is unverifiable without DNA. Germline CDR1 SGDLS, CDR2 YYNGEE. CDR3 length equals 16 residues. The CDR3 sequence is CASSVGLYSRAGELFF.

The CDR3 sequence is CASSLARSSDGYEQYF. The chain recombines TRBV5-1 with TRBJ2-7; TCRdb's D call of TRBD2 is untestable without DNA. Germline V CDR1 and CDR2: SGHRS, YFSETQ. The CDR3 contains 16 residues.